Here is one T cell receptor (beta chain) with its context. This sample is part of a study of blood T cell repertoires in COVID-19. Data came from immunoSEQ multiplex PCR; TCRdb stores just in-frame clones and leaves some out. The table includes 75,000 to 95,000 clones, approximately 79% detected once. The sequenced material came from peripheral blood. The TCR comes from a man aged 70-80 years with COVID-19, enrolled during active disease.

The CDR3 protein is CASSQDGYEQYF. CDR3 nucleotide sequence: TGTGCCAGCAGCCAAGACGGCTACGAGCAGTACTTC. This chain links TRBV4-2 with TRBJ2-7, with unresolved D. Germline loops: CDR1 LGHNA, CDR2 YNFKEQ. The germline V and J ends were trimmed by 0 bases and 3 bases, with 3 bases remaining between them. There are 12 residues in the CDR3.